This T cell receptor (beta chain) was observed in a study of post-analysis software for immune sequencing data (dated by TCRdb to 2014 to 2015). Study-wide context: The recorded disease courses included relapsing-remitting, secondary progressive and progressive-relapsing multiple sclerosis, and some patients had no subtype annotation. Patient repertoires were compared against some twelve previously published healthy control repertoires from donors aged 6 to 25 years. A subset of samples was prepared in parallel using single-end sample barcoding, then pooled and co-amplified after Illumina adapter ligation.

With regard to this clonotype: No antigen is known for it. No clone much larger than this one lies a single base away; base qualities are absent.

Receptor libraries were prepared by PCR. Sequencing was carried out with an Illumina HiSeq 2500. To reduce PCR and sequencing biases, unique molecular identifiers were incorporated into the TCR beta cDNA libraries. About 500,000 cDNA molecules were obtained for every 1 to 10 million input T cells, so each molecule roughly corresponded to one T cell. The patient libraries were prepared and sequenced with the same protocol used for the earlier healthy control dataset. Samples belonging to the same batch were prepared together, multiplexed and sequenced on a shared HiSeq lane. As for how the authors treated the data: MIGEC was used to process the raw barcoded reads, and molecular identifier groups with only a single read were discarded before consensus assembly and CDR3 extraction. Clonotype tables were post-analysed with VDJtools, normalizing diversity by down-sampling all datasets to the smallest sample size. To correct batch-related cross-sample contamination, repertoire overlap clustering matched CDR3 amino acid sequences but not nucleotide sequences. The raw public data were reprocessed by TCRdb itself: fastp quality trimming at Q25, MiXCR clonotype calling, in-frame beta chains only. For every CDR3 protein sequence, its rows merge into one entry that carries the most common genes and DNA. TCRdb's processing, not the study's, gives the V and J calls here. This sample has 750,000 to 900,000 distinct CDR3 sequences in its table, and just over 45% of those were observed once. In total, the top ten clones hold over 4.5% of the sample.

Summary of the overall study and its limitations: The control group was slightly older than the multiple sclerosis patient group. Direct clustering with F measure revealed strong co-clustering of samples prepared in the same batch, which led to a batch-effect correction. Multiple sclerosis patients had significantly lower normalized Chao1 diversity than controls, a result that suggests substantial peripheral T-cell clonal expansion. Significantly higher frequencies in patients than in controls were found for five or six TRBV segments, including TRBV5-6, TRBV5-1 and TRBV20-1.

To demonstrate the VDJtools post-analysis software, TCR beta repertoires were profiled from the peripheral blood of about a dozen young patients with multiple sclerosis. Multiple sclerosis patients were children and adolescents aged about 6 to 16 years. Reading the germline V gene gives CDR1 SQVTM and CDR2 ANQGSEA. From cysteine to phenylalanine, the CDR3 is 15 amino acids long. The kept DNA is CDR3 alone, 45 bases in frame from the first base. V trim: 4 bases; J trim: 4 bases; unmatched bases: 9. The chain is assembled from TRBV29-1 and TRBJ2-7, and 11 junction bases match TRBD2. The sequenced material came from blood. The TCR was taken from a girl aged 10-17 years with multiple sclerosis. The CDR3 reads CSVVGTSGDPYEQYF. At the DNA level, the sequence is TGCAGCGTTGTAGGGACTAGCGGAGACCCTTACGAGCAGTACTTC.